The 23 T cell receptor beta chains given below trace back to one sample, sequenced in a study of cytomegalovirus exposure and HLA in healthy donors. PCR involved 60 Vbeta and 13 Jbeta primers. Clones were sequenced by immunoSEQ multiplex PCR, and TCRdb holds only the in-frame ones, with some missing. The sample has about 130,000 clones, 74% seen once. Material for sequencing was PBMCs. The receptors derive from a man aged 35 to 55 in good health and CMV-seropositive.

This clone came up once. This rearrangement joins TRBV19 to TRBJ1-5; TRBD1 matches at 8 bases. V trimming: 2 bases; J trimming: 2 bases; junction bases outside the gene matches: 5. The CDR3 is made up of 16 amino acids. Germline V gene sequence: CDR1 LNHDA, CDR2 SQIVND (reference sequence). The CDR3 spells CASSIISGGGNQPQHF. The CDR3 coding sequence is TGTGCCAGTAGTATAATATCAGGGGGCGGCAATCAGCCCCAGCATTTT.

This chain uses TRBV28 with TRBJ1-5, with D perhaps matching TRBD1 (6 bases). This CDR3 has 14 amino acids. From germline, CDR1 is MDHEN and CDR2 SYDVKM. Trimming pared 5 bases from V and 5 bases from J, leaving 13 bases between. The CDR3 coding sequence is TGTGCCAGCAGTCCCGGACAGACTTATCAGCCCCAGCATTTT. Amino acids: CASSPGQTYQPQHF.

CDR3 DNA: TGTGCCAGCAGCTTAGTGGCGGGAAGAGAGGAGACCCAGTACTTC. Its protein product is CASSLVAGREETQYF. V gene TRBV7-2 combines with J gene TRBJ2-5; TRBD2 is a possible D gene (6 bases). The CDR3 contains 15 residues. Germline V gene sequence: CDR1 SGHTA, CDR2 FQGNSA. V was pared by 1 base and J by 5 bases, with 14 bases between.

This chain connects TRBV19 to TRBJ1-2, with TRBD1 as a possible D gene (6 bases). In germline, CDR1 is LNHDA, CDR2 SQIVND (reference sequence). CDR3 length equals 15 residues. The V and J ends lost 7 bases and 4 bases respectively, with 19 bases between them. CDR3: CASNIVGGFGYGYTF. CDR3 coding DNA: TGTGCCAGTAATATTGTTGGGGGCTTTGGCTATGGCTACACCTTC.

This rearrangement joins TRBV7-2 to TRBJ2-7; 9 bases match TRBD2. Germline values: CDR1 SGHTA, CDR2 FQGNSA. Germline trimming cut 5 bases from V and 6 bases from J; bases unmatched to any gene: 5. CDR3 length: 13 amino acids. The CDR3 region is CASSPGLASEQYF. The CDR3 DNA reads TGTGCCAGCAGCCCGGGACTAGCCTCCGAGCAGTACTTC.

This sequence joins TRBV7-6 and TRBJ2-5, with a possible D match to TRBD2 (5 bases). Trimming removed 7 bases from V and 4 bases from J, with 22 bases in between. The CDR3 contains 16 residues. CDR1 and CDR2 (germline): SGHVS, FNYEAQ. CDR3 in amino acids: CASTPAAGRGGETQYF. CDR3 DNA sequence: TGTGCCAGCACCCCGGCGGCGGGTCGAGGAGGAGAGACCCAGTACTTC.

The DNA of the CDR3 is TGCGCCAGGGGACCCGGGACTAGCGGGACCGGCGGGGTCGGGGAGCTGTTTTTT. Its translation is CARGPGTSGTGGVGELFF. J is TRBJ2-2 and V is TRBV10-1; 13 bases align to TRBD2. Trimming removed 9 bases from V and 7 bases from J; junction bases left unmatched: 17. The CDR3 contains 18 residues. CDR1 and CDR2 from the germline V gene are WNHNN and SYGVQD (reference sequence).

This clone has a single count. The V and J genes are TRBV4-3 and TRBJ2-7, with TRBD2 identical over 8 bases. Germline V CDR1 and CDR2: LGHNA, YSLEER. CDR3 length: 17 amino acids. Trimming cost V 0 bases and J 4 bases; bases outside gene matches: 11. The CDR3 region is CASSQDLRIAGIYEQYF. The DNA of the CDR3 is TGCGCCAGCAGCCAAGATCTAAGGATAGCGGGAATTTACGAGCAGTACTTC.

The DNA of the CDR3 is TGTGCCAGCAGTAACCCCGGGGATCAGCCCCAGCATTTT. Its protein is CASSNPGDQPQHF. V is TRBV6-5 and J is TRBJ1-5; D ambiguous. The CDR3 length is 13 residues. V was cut by 5 bases and J by 5 bases, with 10 bases left in between. In germline, CDR1 is MNHEY, CDR2 SVGAGI.

The chain has TRBV11-2 and TRBJ1-1, with D unresolved. The germline V and J ends were trimmed by 1 base and 0 bases, with 9 bases remaining between them. This CDR3 region has 15 residues. CDR1 and CDR2 (germline): SGHAT, FQNNGV. The CDR3 spells CASSLGPGVNTEAFF. The CDR3 coding sequence is TGTGCCAGCAGCTTAGGCCCGGGAGTGAACACTGAAGCTTTCTTT.

The chain uses TRBV5-4 and TRBJ2-7; 10 positions match TRBD2. Germline CDR1 SGHNT, CDR2 YYREEE (reference sequence). The CDR3 totals 15 residues. After removal of 0 bases from V and 3 bases from J, the junction contained 3 bases not matched to a gene. This CDR3 is CASSLERTSGYEQYF. The CDR3 nucleotides are TGTGCCAGCAGCTTGGAGAGGACTAGCGGCTACGAGCAGTACTTC. Combining the CDR3 with reference TRBV5-4 and TRBJ2-7 gives the whole variable domain ETGVTQSPTHLIKTRGQQVTLRCSSQSGHNTVSWYQQALGQGPQFIFQYYREEENGRGNFPPRFSGLQFPNYSSELNVNALELDDSALYLCASSLERTSGYEQYFGPGTRLTVT.

The chain links TRBV25-1 to TRBJ2-1, with a tentative D call TRBD2 (5 bases). Germline CDR1 and CDR2: MGHDK and SYGVNS. The CDR3 has 13 amino acids. V gave up 8 bases and J gave up 3 bases, with 11 bases separating them. CDR3: CASLSGYYNEQFF. The CDR3, as DNA: TGTGCCAGCCTAAGCGGCTACTACAATGAGCAGTTCTTC.

The V and J genes are TRBV15 and TRBJ2-3; tentatively, D is TRBD2 (6 bases). Per the germline V gene, CDR1 is LNHNV and CDR2 is YYDKDF (reference sequence). The CDR3 contains 17 residues. V was pared by 1 base and J by 3 bases, with 17 bases between. The CDR3 coding sequence is TGTGCCACCAGCAGAGTGTTGCTGGGCGCGGGAACAGATACGCAGTATTTT. Its translation is CATSRVLLGAGTDTQYF.

The rearrangement uses TRBV9 and TRBJ2-2; D may be TRBD2 (6 bases). The V and J ends lost 0 bases and 4 bases respectively, with 13 bases between them. Germline V gene sequence: CDR1 SGDLS, CDR2 YYNGEE. The CDR3 spans 16 residues. CDR3 protein: CASSVASAGITGELFF. CDR3 in DNA: TGTGCCAGCAGCGTAGCGAGCGCGGGGATCACCGGGGAGCTGTTTTTT.

The V and J genes are TRBV4-1 and TRBJ1-6; TRBD1 aligns across 7 bases. CDR3 length: 12 residues. From germline, CDR1 is MGHRA and CDR2 YSYEKL. The trim removed 8 bases at V and 6 bases at J, leaving 1 base unmatched. This CDR3 reads CASGTANSPLHF. The CDR3 nucleotides read TGCGCCAGCGGGACAGCTAATTCACCCCTCCACTTT.

This chain uses TRBV9 with TRBJ1-5; TRBD1 matches 7 bases. The V segment lost 4 bases and the J segment 5 bases; nucleotides outside the gene matches: 6. CDR3 length equals 14 residues. Germline V gene sequence: CDR1 SGDLS, CDR2 YYNGEE. In DNA, the CDR3 is TGTGCCAGCAGCTCGACAGGGAGAGATCAGCCCCAGCATTTT. Its translation: CASSSTGRDQPQHF.

This chain links TRBV29-1 with TRBJ2-7, with a tentative D call TRBD2 (6 bases). Germline V gene sequence: CDR1 SQVTM, CDR2 ANQGSEA. The CDR3 contains 13 residues. The V gene lost 6 bases and the J gene lost 1 base, with 13 bases spanning the gap. The CDR3 loop reads CSVGISGSYEQYF. In DNA form, the CDR3 reads TGCAGCGTCGGTATTAGCGGATCCTACGAGCAGTACTTC.

This clone has only one observation. This sequence joins TRBV19 and TRBJ2-6; D is unclear. V shed 7 bases and J shed 2 bases, with 6 bases lying between them. CDR1 LNHDA and CDR2 SQIVND come from the germline V gene (reference sequence). The CDR3 runs 13 residues. The CDR3 region has the DNA TGTGCCAGTACCCTCGCTGGGGCCAACGTCCTGACTTTC. Translating gives CASTLAGANVLTF.

The chain combines TRBV6-4 with TRBJ2-2, with 9 bases aligning to TRBD2. The CDR3 has 18 amino acids. The junction had 9 bases not matched to a gene; V was cut back by 2 bases and J by 2 bases. Germline lookup yields CDR1 MRHNA and CDR2 SNTAGT. The CDR3 DNA is TGTGCCAGCAGTGACACGGGCAGACTAGCGGTTAACACCGGGGAGCTGTTTTTT. This codes for CASSDTGRLAVNTGELFF.

The V gene is TRBV5-6, the J gene TRBJ1-1; D gene uncertain. CDR1 and CDR2 from the germline V gene are SGHDT and YYEEEE. The V gene lost 5 bases and the J gene lost 3 bases, with 11 bases spanning the gap. This CDR3 contains 13 residues. In nucleotides, the CDR3 is TGTGCCAGCAGTGAGGTCCGGTACACTGAAGCTTTCTTT. It translates to CASSEVRYTEAFF.

The chain recombines TRBV4-1 with TRBJ2-1; tentative D call: TRBD2 (6 bases). The CDR3 totals 14 residues. Trimming shortened V by 4 bases and J by 4 bases, and 11 bases separated the two germline ends. CDR1 and CDR2 from the germline V gene are MGHRA and YSYEKL. The CDR3 loop is CASSLALAYNEQFF. The DNA of the CDR3 is TGCGCCAGCAGCCTAGCTCTAGCGTACAATGAGCAGTTCTTC.

The V and J genes are TRBV2 and TRBJ2-3; 10 nucleotides align to TRBD1. V shed 9 bases and J 2 bases; nucleotides not matched to a gene: 5. Germline V gene lookup returns CDR1 SNHLY and CDR2 FYNNEI. CDR3 length equals 14 residues. The CDR3 protein is CARPGTGATDTQYF. CDR3 nucleotide sequence: TGTGCCAGACCAGGGACAGGGGCCACAGATACGCAGTATTTT.

The V call is TRBV29-1, the J call TRBJ1-2; D not resolved. This CDR3 is 15 amino acids long. V shed 2 bases and J shed 0 bases, with 13 bases lying between them. The V gene's germline CDR1 is SQVTM and CDR2 ANQGSEA. Written as DNA, the CDR3 is TGCAGCGTTGAACAGTCAGGCGACGCTAACTATGGCTACACCTTC. Translation gives CSVEQSGDANYGYTF. Together with reference TRBV29-1 and TRBJ1-2, the CDR3 gives the full variable domain: SAVISQKPSRDICQRGTSLTIQCQVDSQVTMMFWYRQQPGQSLTLIATANQGSEATYESGFVIDKFPISRPNLTFSTLTVSNMSPEDSSIYLCSVEQSGDANYGYTFGSGTRLTVV.